A single sample gave rise to the 28 T cell receptor beta chains below, sequenced in a study of T-cell memory formation after mild COVID-19 (dated by TCRdb to about 2021). The library was made by 5' RACE. TCRdb records Illumina NovaSeq 6000 as the sequencer. TCRdb's own reprocessing of the public reads used fastp at Q25 and MiXCR and kept productive beta chains. Rows merge per CDR3 protein into single entries with the most common DNA and genes. Recorded for this sample are 550,000 to 600,000 distinct CDR3 sequences; roughly a sixth of them occurred a single time. About 8.1% of the sample is in the top ten clones. Sequencing was carried out using PBMCs or a T cell subset sorted from them (not recorded which). The receptors originated from an adult woman who had mild COVID-19 (a few samples of this study predate the infection). The sample titles of this study are shuffled in the database, so cell type and time point are left out; the donor was told from shared clones.

The chain employs TRBV25-1 and TRBJ1-2; no clear D gene. V was shortened by 2 bases and J by 2 bases, with 15 bases between the two germline ends. Germline CDR1 MGHDK, CDR2 SYGVNS. The CDR3 sequence is 16 residues long. This CDR3 reads CASSETTVRPNYGYTF. The CDR3, as DNA: TGTGCCAGCAGTGAAACCACCGTGCGCCCAAACTATGGCTACACCTTC.

This clonotype was seen a few times. The gene calls are TRBV20-1 and TRBJ2-5; weak D call: TRBD2 (5 bases). V was cut by 0 bases and J by 5 bases, with 13 bases left in between. The germline gives CDR1 DFQATT, CDR2 SNEGSKA (reference sequence). CDR3 size: 14 residues. As DNA, the CDR3 is TGCAGTGCTAGAGATCCGGGTGGGGAGGAGACCCAGTACTTC. Its protein is CSARDPGGEETQYF.

In its sample, this clonotype was seen a few times. This chain links TRBV9 with TRBJ2-7; D call uncertain. CDR1 and CDR2 from the germline V gene are SGDLS and YYNGEE. V was pared by 4 bases and J by 5 bases, with 7 bases between. The CDR3 is 11 residues long. The CDR3 loop is CASSNLNEQYF. CDR3 nucleotides: TGTGCCAGCAGCAATCTGAACGAGCAGTACTTC.

This clonotype was seen a few times. V is TRBV5-5 and J is TRBJ2-5; D uncertain. V lost 0 bases, J lost 3 bases, and 9 bases lay in between. Germline CDR1 reads SGHKS; CDR2 reads YYEKEE (reference sequence). The length of the CDR3 is 14 residues. The CDR3: CASSLGQAEETQYF. CDR3 coding DNA: TGTGCCAGCAGCTTGGGGCAGGCGGAAGAGACCCAGTACTTC. Full variable domain (outside the CDR3, taken from reference TRBV5-5 and TRBJ2-5): DAGVTQSPTHLIKTRGQQVTLRCSPISGHKSVSWYQQVLGQGPQFIFQYYEKEERGRGNFPDRFSARQFPNYSSELNVNALLLGDSALYLCASSLGQAEETQYFGPGTRLLVL.

CDR3 nucleotides: TGTGCCAGCAGTCGAGGACAGGATCTTAACTATGGCTACACCTTC. Protein product: CASSRGQDLNYGYTF. The V and J genes are TRBV7-9 and TRBJ1-2; 7 positions match TRBD1. The V and J ends lost 6 bases and 1 base, in that order; junction bases with no gene match: 8. In germline, CDR1 is SEHNR, CDR2 FQNEAQ (reference sequence). CDR3 length: 15 residues.

The chain is built from TRBV7-3 and TRBJ2-7; D is perhaps TRBD1 (6 bases). CDR1 is SGHTA and CDR2 is FQGTGA in the germline V gene. Trimming pared 5 bases from V and 6 bases from J, leaving 11 bases between. There are 12 residues in the CDR3. The CDR3 loop reads CASSLGGAEQYF. The CDR3 nucleotides are TGTGCCAGCAGCCTAGGGGGTGCCGAGCAGTACTTC.

Many counts were recorded for this clonotype. The V gene is TRBV12-3 or TRBV12-4, the J gene TRBJ2-7; D not resolved. CDR3 length: 13 residues. With 6 bases removed from V and 2 bases from J, the gap between germline ends came to 11 bases. CDR3 nucleotide sequence: TGTGCCAGCAGCTCCACTTCCACCTACGAGCAGTACTTC. This codes for CASSSTSTYEQYF.

This clonotype was seen a handful of times. Germline is not matched at one junction end, which may reflect a read error. The chain employs TRBV12-3 or TRBV12-4 and TRBJ2-7; D is ambiguous. CDR3 length: 13 amino acids. CDR3 in amino acids: CASRLGPTYEQYF. The CDR3 DNA is TGTGCCAGCAGGTTAGGACCTACCTACGAGCAGTACTTC.

This clonotype was observed many times. V usage is TRBV12-3 or TRBV12-4 and J usage is TRBJ2-2, with D tentatively TRBD2 (5 bases). The CDR3 is 14 amino acids. V lost 5 bases, J lost 6 bases, and 13 bases lay in between. CDR3 coding DNA: TGTGCCAGCAGTCCTGGCCCTAGCTCCGGGGAGCTGTTTTTT. Amino acid sequence: CASSPGPSSGELFF.

This clonotype occurred many times. The chain uses TRBV4-1 and TRBJ2-5; 7 nucleotides match TRBD2. The CDR3 is 15 amino acids. After removal of 1 base from V and 4 bases from J, the junction contained 6 bases not matched to a gene. The germline V gene encodes CDR1 MGHRA and CDR2 YSYEKL. Written as DNA, the CDR3 is TGCGCCAGCAGCCAAGGGAACGGGGGGATAGAGACCCAGTACTTC. Its translation: CASSQGNGGIETQYF.

This clonotype was counted only a few times. The gene calls are TRBV30 and TRBJ2-4; D might be TRBD1 (6 bases). CDR3 length: 16 residues. Trimming took 2 bases from V and 0 from J, leaving 14 bases between them. The germline V gene has CDR1 GTSNPN and CDR2 SVGIG (reference sequence). CDR3 sequence: CAWSPGTLLAKNIQYF. CDR3 bases: TGTGCCTGGAGTCCAGGGACACTACTAGCCAAAAACATTCAGTACTTC.

The V call is TRBV7-2, the J call TRBJ2-5; 9 bases line up with TRBD2. Germline lookup yields CDR1 SGHTA and CDR2 FQGNSA. This CDR3 is built from 15 residues. V lost 3 bases and J lost 5; bases outside the gene matches: 7. DNA of the CDR3: TGTGCCAGCAGCTTTGGACCTAGCGGGAAGGAGACCCAGTACTTC. This gives the protein CASSFGPSGKETQYF. Based on the CDR3 plus reference TRBV7-2 and TRBJ2-5, the full variable domain is GAGVSQSPSNKVTEKGKDVELRCDPISGHTALYWYRQSLGQGLEFLIYFQGNSAPDKSGLPSDRFSAERTGGSVSTLTIQRTQQEDSAVYLCASSFGPSGKETQYFGPGTRLLVL.

The genes are TRBV28 and TRBJ2-7, with 7 nucleotides matching TRBD2. In germline, CDR1 is MDHEN, CDR2 SYDVKM. The CDR3 loop spans 13 amino acids. J was trimmed by 5 bases and V by 5 bases; bases with no gene match: 6. The CDR3 DNA sequence: TGTGCCAGCAGTCCTGGGACTACCGACGAGCAGTACTTC. Translated: CASSPGTTDEQYF.

The rearrangement links TRBV13 to TRBJ2-2; no reliable D call. This CDR3 comprises 12 residues. Trimming took 5 bases from V and 3 from J, leaving 4 bases between them. Germline V lookup: CDR1 PRHDT, CDR2 FYEKMQ (reference sequence). CDR3 in amino acids: CASSHDTGELFF. CDR3 in DNA: TGTGCCAGCAGCCACGACACCGGGGAGCTGTTTTTT.

This clonotype came up a few times. The chain recombines TRBV29-1 with TRBJ2-1; D is possibly TRBD1 (5 bases). Between the trimmed V and J ends, which lost 6 bases and 10 bases, there was a span of 10 bases. This CDR3 region has 10 residues. Germline V gene sequence: CDR1 SQVTM, CDR2 ANQGSEA. DNA of the CDR3: TGCAGCGTCGACAGTTCCGAGCAGTTCTTC. Protein: CSVDSSEQFF.

This clonotype was observed a handful of times. A junction boundary mismatches the germline segment, possibly from a read error. V usage is TRBV12-3 or TRBV12-4 and J usage is TRBJ1-5, with TRBD1 matching over 10 bases. CDR3 length equals 15 residues. CDR3 nucleotide sequence: TGTGCCAGCAGCTTAGACAGGGGGCAGAATCAGCCCCAGCATTTT. Protein sequence: CASSLDRGQNQPQHF.

Details on this clonotype: The junction departs from germline at one end; a sequencing error may be responsible. The rearrangement links TRBV6-5 to TRBJ2-2, with 7 bases lining up with TRBD2. Germline CDR1 is MNHEY and CDR2 is SVGAGI. The CDR3 loop spans 16 amino acids. The CDR3, as DNA: TGTTCCAGCACCCCCCGGGGGGATACGAACACCGGGGAGCTGTTTTTT. It is translated as CSSTPRGDTNTGELFF.

The table lists this clonotype with a few counts. The chain combines TRBV20-1 with TRBJ2-1; 10 bases align to TRBD2. This CDR3 spans 16 amino acids. Germline V CDR1 and CDR2: DFQATT, SNEGSKA (reference sequence). V trimming: 5 bases; J trimming: 10 bases; junction bases outside the gene matches: 17. The CDR3 here is CSASTGTSAGGYEQFF. The CDR3 DNA is TGCAGTGCTTCAACCGGGACTAGCGCTGGGGGGTACGAGCAGTTCTTC.

V is TRBV20-1 and J is TRBJ2-1, with 9 bases identical to TRBD2. There are 14 residues in the CDR3. Germline V CDR1 and CDR2: DFQATT, SNEGSKA (reference sequence). Losses at the gene ends were 0 bases for V and 8 bases for J; bases not matched to a gene: 5. The CDR3 DNA sequence: TGCAGTGCTAGAGAGCGGGGGGGCCGGTATGAGCAGTTCTTC. It translates to CSARERGGRYEQFF.

J is TRBJ2-7 and V is TRBV9, with 11 bases identical to TRBD2. The CDR3 contains 18 residues. Per germline, CDR1 SGDLS and CDR2 YYNGEE. Trimming took 0 bases from V and 3 from J; bases not matched to a gene: 11. The CDR3 DNA follows: TGTGCCAGCAGCGTAGGACCCCTCACTAGCGGGAGTGGCTACGAGCAGTACTTC. This gives the protein CASSVGPLTSGSGYEQYF.

The chain has TRBV20-1 and TRBJ2-2; 13 bases are a match to TRBD2. This CDR3 has 17 residues. CDR1 and CDR2 from the germline V gene are DFQATT and SNEGSKA (reference sequence). The trim removed 0 bases at V and 4 bases at J, leaving 5 bases unmatched. The chain's CDR3 is CSARDLLAGGPTGELFF. In DNA, the CDR3 is TGCAGTGCTAGAGATCTACTAGCGGGAGGGCCCACCGGGGAGCTGTTTTTT.

The chain carries TRBV12-3 or TRBV12-4 and TRBJ1-2; no definite D call. V lost 3 bases, J lost 2 bases, and 7 bases lay in between. The CDR3 extends over 13 amino acids. CDR3 sequence: CASSLWSNYGYTF. In DNA, the CDR3 is TGTGCCAGCAGTTTGTGGAGCAACTATGGCTACACCTTC.

This clonotype was observed a handful of times. This chain uses TRBV5-1 with TRBJ2-3, with D perhaps matching TRBD1 (6 bases). Germline CDR1 and CDR2: SGHRS and YFSETQ. V lost 4 bases to trimming and J lost 4 bases, with 13 bases between them. The length of the CDR3 is 14 residues. CDR3 sequence reads: CASSRGTDPDTQYF. The DNA for the CDR3 is TGCGCCAGCAGCAGGGGGACGGACCCAGATACGCAGTATTTT.

The J gene is TRBJ1-6, the V gene TRBV3-1, with TRBD1 matching 8 bases. The CDR3 consists of 15 residues. V lost 1 base and J lost 15; bases outside the gene matches: 11. Germline loops: CDR1 LGHDT, CDR2 YNNKEL (reference sequence). The CDR3 bases are TGTGCCAGCAGCCAAGCCTCGACAGGGGCCCGCCACCTCCACTTT. Translated: CASSQASTGARHLHF.

This clonotype has a handful of counts. The chain employs TRBV6-5 and TRBJ1-6; the D gene is possibly TRBD1 (5 bases). The CDR3 loop spans 13 amino acids. The ends were cut back, 6 bases at V and 12 bases at J, with 15 bases in the middle. Germline-derived CDR1 and CDR2 are MNHEY and SVGAGI. The CDR3 nucleotides are TGTGCCAGCAGCCCACGAGGGGTTCAACCCCTCCACTTT. It is translated as CASSPRGVQPLHF.

As regards this clonotype: Given the absence of the conserved phenylalanine or tryptophan at the CDR3 end, a read error is likely. The chain uses TRBV5-1 and TRBJ1-6, with D perhaps TRBD1 (5 bases). Germline CDR1 is SGHRS and CDR2 is YFSETQ. The CDR3 is 15 amino acids. Trimming cost V 3 bases and J 6 bases, with 13 bases left between them. In DNA, the CDR3 is TGCGCCAGCAGCTCCGACCGGACAACTAATTCACCCCTCCACTAT. Translating gives CASSSDRTTNSPLHY.

This chain uses TRBV27 with TRBJ1-5; D possibly corresponds to TRBD1 (5 bases). CDR1 is MNHEY and CDR2 is SMNVEV in the germline V gene (reference sequence). The germline V and J ends were trimmed by 8 bases and 1 base, with 12 bases remaining between them. The CDR3 extends over 14 amino acids. This chain's CDR3 is CASGGGLSNQPQHF. For the CDR3, the DNA is TGTGCCAGCGGTGGGGGGTTGAGCAATCAGCCCCAGCATTTT.

This clonotype was counted only a few times. V is TRBV11-2 and J is TRBJ2-5; TRBD1 matches at 7 bases. Trimming cost V 0 bases and J 7 bases; bases outside gene matches: 23. The CDR3 loop spans 20 amino acids. Germline loops: CDR1 SGHAT, CDR2 FQNNGV. The DNA for the CDR3 is TGTGCCAGCAGCTTAGATGTAGGCAAACAAGAGACAGGGTTCGAATGGACCCAGTACTTC. Its translation is CASSLDVGKQETGFEWTQYF.